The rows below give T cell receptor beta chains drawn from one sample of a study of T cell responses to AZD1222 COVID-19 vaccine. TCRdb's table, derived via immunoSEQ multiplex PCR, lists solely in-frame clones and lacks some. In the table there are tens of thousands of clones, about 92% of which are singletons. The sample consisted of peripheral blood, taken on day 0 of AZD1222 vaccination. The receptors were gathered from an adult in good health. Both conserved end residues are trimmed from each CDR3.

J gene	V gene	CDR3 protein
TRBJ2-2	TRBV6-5	ASSREGAGELF
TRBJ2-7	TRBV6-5	ASSYGAFREQY
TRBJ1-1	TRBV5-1	ASSLAIEVNTEAF
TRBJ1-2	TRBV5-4	ASSPPDGNYGYT
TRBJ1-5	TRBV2	ASSLEGQRYQPQH
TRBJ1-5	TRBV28	ASSSGAQPQH
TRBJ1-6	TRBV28	ASISTGQGPSPLH
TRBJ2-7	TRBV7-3	ASSRDMRSEQY
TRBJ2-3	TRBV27	ASSLWVTSTDTQY
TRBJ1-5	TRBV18	ASSLGTGGGQPQH
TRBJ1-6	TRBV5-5	ASSLDSPLH
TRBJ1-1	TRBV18	ASSATGLNTEAF
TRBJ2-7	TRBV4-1	ASSQSGATRYEQY
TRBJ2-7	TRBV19	ASSIQRGAYEQY
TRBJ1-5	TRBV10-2	ASSYRGTDQPQH
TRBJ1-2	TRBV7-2	ASSSPGQGHYGYT
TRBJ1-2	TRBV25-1	ASSGGQIGGYT